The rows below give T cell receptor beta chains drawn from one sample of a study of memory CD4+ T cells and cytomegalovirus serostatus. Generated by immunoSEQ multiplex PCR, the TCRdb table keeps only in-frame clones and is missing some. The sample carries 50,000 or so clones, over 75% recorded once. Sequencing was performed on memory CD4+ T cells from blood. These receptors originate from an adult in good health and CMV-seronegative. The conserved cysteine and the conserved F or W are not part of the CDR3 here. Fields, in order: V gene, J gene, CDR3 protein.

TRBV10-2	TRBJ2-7	ASSAQGADEQY
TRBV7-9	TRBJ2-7	ASSPDRGATYEQY
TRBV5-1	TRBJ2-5	ASSTGTNQETQY
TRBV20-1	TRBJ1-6	SARANSPLH
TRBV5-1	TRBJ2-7	ASSLVRGSRPYEQY
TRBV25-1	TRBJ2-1	ARRGRDSNYNEQF
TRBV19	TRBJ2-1	ASSILRQNNEQF
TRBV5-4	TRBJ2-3	ASSLRLLAGGADTQY
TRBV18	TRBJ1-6	ASSPDPGQGAGISPLH
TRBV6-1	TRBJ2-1	ASSERPIEQF
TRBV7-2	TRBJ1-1	ASSSGRSGEAMNTEAF
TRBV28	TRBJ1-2	ATQVQGDGYT
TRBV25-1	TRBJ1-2	ASTALDYGYT
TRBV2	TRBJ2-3	AGSSGSTDTQY
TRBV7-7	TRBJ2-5	ASSETAGGAGTQY
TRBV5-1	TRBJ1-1	ASSLDPPGTNTEAF
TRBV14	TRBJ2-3	ASSQVDRAY
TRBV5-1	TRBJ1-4	ASSLAVRVDEKLF
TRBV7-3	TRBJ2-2	ASSPGTGGTGELF
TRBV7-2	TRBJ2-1	ASSLNRGTYNEQF
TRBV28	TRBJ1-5	ASSSPSQPQH
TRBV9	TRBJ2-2	ASSRAGGPAGELF
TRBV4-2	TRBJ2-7	ASSLTSGSNYEQY
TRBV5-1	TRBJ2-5	ASSPQGAVRETQY
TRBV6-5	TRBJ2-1	ASMGGGAGNEQF
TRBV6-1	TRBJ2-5	ASRTSGGARETQY
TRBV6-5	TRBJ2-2	ASSYRTVTLGEELF
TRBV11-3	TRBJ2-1	ASSLGEGVSNEQF
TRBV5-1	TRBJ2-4	ASSQGVEAKNIQY
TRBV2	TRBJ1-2	ANSGMYGYT
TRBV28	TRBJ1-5	ASFVSGEPQH
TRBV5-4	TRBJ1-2	ASSTRANYGYT
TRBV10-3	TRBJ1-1	ASSEGVLAWIAF
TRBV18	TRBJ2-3	ASSPTGGSTDTQY
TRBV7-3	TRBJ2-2	ASSPTGGPNTGELF
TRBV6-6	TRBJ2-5	ASGGAVGETQY
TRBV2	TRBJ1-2	ASSKANYGYT
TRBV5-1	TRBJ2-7	ASSLDRYEQY
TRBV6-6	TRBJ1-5	ASAPAGNQPQH
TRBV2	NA	ASKQQLAGDEQY
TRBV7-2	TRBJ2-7	ASSYRDYQY
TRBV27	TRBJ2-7	ASRTLGSQPYEQY
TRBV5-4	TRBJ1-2	ASSLADRGGYGYT